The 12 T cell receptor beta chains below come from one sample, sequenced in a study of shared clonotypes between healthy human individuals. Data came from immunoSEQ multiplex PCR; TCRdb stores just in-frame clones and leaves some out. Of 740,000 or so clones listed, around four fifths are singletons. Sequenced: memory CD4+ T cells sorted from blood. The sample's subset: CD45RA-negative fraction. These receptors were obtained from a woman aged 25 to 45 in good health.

The CDR3 sequence: CASSFLSRRDYGYTF. The CDR3 DNA is TGTGCCAGCAGTTTCTTAAGCCGTCGAGACTATGGCTACACCTTC. V gene TRBV27 combines with J gene TRBJ1-2; D gene unclear. The CDR3 extends over 15 amino acids. The germline V and J ends were trimmed by 3 bases and 3 bases, with 14 bases remaining between them. Germline values: CDR1 MNHEY, CDR2 SMNVEV (reference sequence).

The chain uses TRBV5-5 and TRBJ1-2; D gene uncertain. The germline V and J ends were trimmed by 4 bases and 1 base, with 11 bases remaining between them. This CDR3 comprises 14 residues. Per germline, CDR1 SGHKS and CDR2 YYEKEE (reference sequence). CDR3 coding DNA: TGTGCCAGCAGCCCGGATTTATATAACTATGGCTACACCTTC. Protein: CASSPDLYNYGYTF.

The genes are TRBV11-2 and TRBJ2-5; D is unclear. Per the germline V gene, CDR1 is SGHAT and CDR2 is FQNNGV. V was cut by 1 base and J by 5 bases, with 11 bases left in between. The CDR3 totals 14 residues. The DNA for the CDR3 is TGTGCCAGCAGCTTAGTAGCCGGCAGGGAGACCCAGTACTTC. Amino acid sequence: CASSLVAGRETQYF.

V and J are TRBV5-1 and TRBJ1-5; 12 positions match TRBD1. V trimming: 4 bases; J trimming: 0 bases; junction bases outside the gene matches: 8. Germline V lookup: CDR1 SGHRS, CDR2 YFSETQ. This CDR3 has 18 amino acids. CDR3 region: CASSVTGTGGHSNQPQHF. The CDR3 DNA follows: TGCGCCAGCAGCGTTACCGGGACAGGGGGCCATAGCAATCAGCCCCAGCATTTT.

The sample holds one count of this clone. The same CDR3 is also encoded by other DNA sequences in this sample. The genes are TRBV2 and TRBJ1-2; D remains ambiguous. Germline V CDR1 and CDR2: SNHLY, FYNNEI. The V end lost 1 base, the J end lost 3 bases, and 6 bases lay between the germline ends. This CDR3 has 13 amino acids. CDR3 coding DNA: TGTGCCAGCAGTGAAGGAGGGTACTATGGCTACACCTTC. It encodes CASSEGGYYGYTF. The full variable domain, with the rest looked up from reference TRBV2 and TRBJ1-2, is EPEVTQTPSHQVTQMGQEVILRCVPISNHLYFYWYRQILGQKVEFLVSFYNNEISEKSEIFDDQFSVERPDGSNFTLKIRSTKLEDSAMYFCASSEGGYYGYTFGSGTRLTVV.

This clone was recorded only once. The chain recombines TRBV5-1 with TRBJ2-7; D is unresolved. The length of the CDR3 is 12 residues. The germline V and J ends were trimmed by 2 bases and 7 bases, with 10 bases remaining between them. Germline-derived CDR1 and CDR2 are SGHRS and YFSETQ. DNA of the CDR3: TGCGCCAGCAGCTTCGGTACCGGGGAGCAGTACTTC. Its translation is CASSFGTGEQYF. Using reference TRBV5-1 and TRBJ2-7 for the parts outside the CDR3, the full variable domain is KAGVTQTPRYLIKTRGQQVTLSCSPISGHRSVSWYQQTPGQGLQFLFEYFSETQRNKGNFPGRFSGRQFSNSRSEMNVSTLELGDSALYLCASSFGTGEQYFGPGTRLTVT.

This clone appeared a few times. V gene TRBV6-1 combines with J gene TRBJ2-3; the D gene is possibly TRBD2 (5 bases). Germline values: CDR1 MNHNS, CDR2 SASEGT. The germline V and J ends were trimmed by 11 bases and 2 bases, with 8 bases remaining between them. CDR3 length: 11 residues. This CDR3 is CASRDTDTQYF. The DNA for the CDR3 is TGTGCCTCGAGGGACACAGATACGCAGTATTTT.

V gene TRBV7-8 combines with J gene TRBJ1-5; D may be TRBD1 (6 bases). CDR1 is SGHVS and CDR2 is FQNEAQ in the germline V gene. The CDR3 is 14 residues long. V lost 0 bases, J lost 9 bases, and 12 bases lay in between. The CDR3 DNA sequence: TGTGCCAGCAGCTTAGCTACACAGGGTGGGCCCCAGCATTTT. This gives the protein CASSLATQGGPQHF.

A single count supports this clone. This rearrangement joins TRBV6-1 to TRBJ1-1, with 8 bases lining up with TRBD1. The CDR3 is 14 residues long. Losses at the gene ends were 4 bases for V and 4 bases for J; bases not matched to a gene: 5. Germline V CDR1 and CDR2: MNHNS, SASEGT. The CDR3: CASSAGGSGTEAFF. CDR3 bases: TGTGCCAGCAGTGCAGGGGGCTCGGGCACTGAAGCTTTCTTT.

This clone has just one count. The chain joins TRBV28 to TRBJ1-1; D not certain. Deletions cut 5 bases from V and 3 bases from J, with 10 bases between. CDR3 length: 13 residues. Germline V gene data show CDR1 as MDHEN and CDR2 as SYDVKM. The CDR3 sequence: CASSGEGDTEAFF. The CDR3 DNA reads TGTGCCAGCAGTGGGGAAGGTGACACTGAAGCTTTCTTT.

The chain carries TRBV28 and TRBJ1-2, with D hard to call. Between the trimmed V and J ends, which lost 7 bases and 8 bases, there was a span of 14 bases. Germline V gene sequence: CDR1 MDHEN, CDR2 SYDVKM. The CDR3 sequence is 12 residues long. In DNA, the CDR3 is TGTGCCAGCACTAAGAGGAGGGAGGGCTACACCTTC. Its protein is CASTKRREGYTF.

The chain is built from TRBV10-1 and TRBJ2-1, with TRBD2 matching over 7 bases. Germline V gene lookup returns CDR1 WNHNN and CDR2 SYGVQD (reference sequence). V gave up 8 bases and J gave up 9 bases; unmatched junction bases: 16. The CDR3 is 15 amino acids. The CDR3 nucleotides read TGCGCCAGCCGCCCCAGTAGCGGGTGGGTTGGTGAGCAGTTCTTC. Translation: CASRPSSGWVGEQFF.